These T cell receptor beta chains were read from a single sample in a study of cytomegalovirus exposure and HLA in healthy donors. Sequencing was performed with immunoSEQ multiplex PCR; in TCRdb, only in-frame clones are kept and a portion is missing. The data show 65,000 to 80,000 clones, roughly 80% seen once. Sequenced: PBMCs. The origin of the receptors is a woman aged 40 to 55 in good health and CMV-seropositive. The CDR3 runs from the conserved cysteine through the conserved F or W. A D gene is named only where the DNA matches it firmly. Part of the rows lack a size; the others show once, few, many or a class for expanded clones.

CDR3nt | CDR3aa | abundance | v_gene | d_gene | j_gene
TGTGCCATCAGCGAACTAGCGGGGGGGGACAATGAGCAGTTCTTC | CAISELAGGDNEQFF | NA | TRBV10-3 | TRBD2 | TRBJ2-1
TGTGCCAGCAGCTTATCGGGGGGCGGCCAAGAGACCCAGTACTTC | CASSLSGGGQETQYF | NA | TRBV7-2 | NA | TRBJ2-5
TGCGCCAGCAGCCAAACTAGCGGGGTAGACACAGATACGCAGTATTTT | CASSQTSGVDTDTQYF | NA | TRBV5-1 | TRBD2 | TRBJ2-3
TGTGCCAGCAGTGAGGCAGGGTCTAATGGAAAACTGTTTTTT | CASSEAGSNGKLFF | NA | TRBV2 | NA | TRBJ1-4
TGTGCCAGCAGTTACTCAGCAGGGGTACAAGAGACCCAGTACTTC | CASSYSAGVQETQYF | NA | TRBV6-5 | NA | TRBJ2-5
TGTGCCAGCAGCCAAGCAGGAGGGGATCAGCCCCAGCATTTT | CASSQAGGDQPQHF | NA | TRBV4-2 | NA | TRBJ1-5
TGTGCCAGCAGCGGCGGGCCGACAACTAATGAAAAACTGTTTTTT | CASSGGPTTNEKLFF | NA | TRBV5-6 | NA | TRBJ1-4
TGTGCCAGCAGTGATGGACAATACTCAACCCGACAGAACACCGGGGAGCTGTTTTTT | CASSDGQYSTRQNTGELFF | NA | TRBV2 | NA | TRBJ2-2
TGTGCCTGGGGGGAGTTCGTCGGGAACACCGGGGAGCTGTTTTTT | CAWGEFVGNTGELFF | NA | TRBV30 | NA | TRBJ2-2
TGTGCCAGCAGAATCCCGGGGGGGCGACACAATGAGCAGTTCTTC | CASRIPGGRHNEQFF | NA | TRBV5-6 | TRBD2 | TRBJ2-1
TGTGCCAGCAGCCAAGACCACCTACCGAACAATGAGCAGTTCTTC | CASSQDHLPNNEQFF | few | TRBV4-2 | NA | TRBJ2-1
TGTGCCAGCAGTTACTCGAAAGTTTTAGCCGGGGAGCTGTTTTTT | CASSYSKVLAGELFF | once | TRBV6-5 | NA | TRBJ2-2
TGTGCCAGCAGAGGACTAGCGGTACCCCAAGAGACCCAGTACTTC | CASRGLAVPQETQYF | NA | TRBV27 | TRBD2 | TRBJ2-5
TGTGCCAGCAGCTTAGAAAGGGGGACCCAGTACTTC | CASSLERGTQYF | NA | TRBV7-2 | NA | TRBJ2-5
TGTGCCAGCAGTGAAAGAATGGGACAGGGAGCCCACGAGCAGTACTTC | CASSERMGQGAHEQYF | NA | TRBV2 | TRBD1 | TRBJ2-7
TGTGCCAGCTATAGCGGAGAGACCCAGTACTTC | CASYSGETQYF | NA | TRBV7-9 | NA | TRBJ2-5
TGCAGCGTCGCAGGAACGGACAGTAAGGCCAACGTCCTGACTTTC | CSVAGTDSKANVLTF | NA | TRBV29-1 | NA | TRBJ2-6
TGTGCCAGCAGCCAGACTAGAGGCGAGCAGTACTTC | CASSQTRGEQYF | NA | TRBV14 | NA | TRBJ2-7
TGTGCCTGGAGTGTCGGGGGAGAGACCCAGTACTTC | CAWSVGGETQYF | NA | TRBV30 | NA | TRBJ2-5
TGTGCAAGTCGCTTACATGAGATTAGCGGTAGGAGCTCCTACAATGAGCAGTTCTTC | CASRLHEISGRSSYNEQFF | NA | TRBV12-2 | NA | TRBJ2-1
TGTGCCAGCAATCGGGGTAGCTCCTACAATGAGCAGTTCTTC | CASNRGSSYNEQFF | NA | TRBV6-6 | NA | TRBJ2-1
TGCGCCAGCAGCGGAGACTATGGCTACACCTTC | CASSGDYGYTF | NA | TRBV5-1 | NA | TRBJ1-2
TGTGCCAGCAACATACGACTGGCGACAATTCCGGGGTACTATGGCTACACCTTC | CASNIRLATIPGYYGYTF | NA | TRBV7-9 | NA | TRBJ1-2
TGTGCCAGCAGTGACGAGGGTCTCGGCTACACCTTC | CASSDEGLGYTF | NA | TRBV2 | NA | TRBJ1-2
TGTGCCAGCAGTGATAGCAGCACAGATACGCAGTATTTT | CASSDSSTDTQYF | NA | TRBV2 | NA | TRBJ2-3
TGTGCCAGCAGTTTGACACGAATGAACACTGAAGCTTTCTTT | CASSLTRMNTEAFF | NA | TRBV28 | NA | TRBJ1-1
TGTGCCAGCAGCTCAGGACAGGGTGAAAAACTGTTTTTT | CASSSGQGEKLFF | few | TRBV7-7 | TRBD1 | TRBJ1-4
TGTGCCAGCAGGCCCCTAGCGGGGGTTGAGCAGTTCTTC | CASRPLAGVEQFF | NA | TRBV11-1 | TRBD2 | TRBJ2-1
TGTGCCAGCAGTTTATTAACTCACACAGGAGCTTTCTTT | CASSLLTHTGAFF | NA | TRBV28 | NA | TRBJ1-1
TGCGCCAGCAGCTTGGGACAGGGCCTCACAGATACGCAGTATTTT | CASSLGQGLTDTQYF | NA | TRBV5-1 | TRBD1 | TRBJ2-3
TGTGCCTGGAGTGTACCCCCAGGGGGCGTTTATGGCTACACCTTC | CAWSVPPGGVYGYTF | NA | TRBV30 | TRBD1 | TRBJ1-2
TGTGCCTGGAGTCGGGGGGTATCTGGGGCCAACGTCCTGACTTTC | CAWSRGVSGANVLTF | NA | TRBV30 | TRBD2 | TRBJ2-6
TGTGCCAGCTCACCTAACTCGGGACAGGGGAACACTGAAGCTTTCTTT | CASSPNSGQGNTEAFF | once | TRBV18 | TRBD1 | TRBJ1-1
TGTGCCAGCAGCCGACAGGGGGATGGCTACACCTTC | CASSRQGDGYTF | NA | TRBV7-2 | TRBD1 | TRBJ1-2
TGTGCCAGCAGCTTGAGAACTAGCGGGCGCACAGATACGCAGTATTTT | CASSLRTSGRTDTQYF | NA | TRBV5-4 | TRBD2 | TRBJ2-3
TGTGCCAGCTTACGACAGGGGACGGGCTATGGCTACACCTTC | CASLRQGTGYGYTF | NA | TRBV28 | TRBD1 | TRBJ1-2
TGTGCCAGCAGCCCTGCGGACAGGAGGGACTATGGCTACACCTTC | CASSPADRRDYGYTF | NA | TRBV6-5 | TRBD1 | TRBJ1-2
TGTGCCAGCAGCTCGACAGGGTATGAGCAGTTCTTC | CASSSTGYEQFF | NA | TRBV5-4 | TRBD1 | TRBJ2-1
TGTGCCAGCAGATTGGGTACAGCAGACCAAGAGACCCAGTACTTC | CASRLGTADQETQYF | NA | TRBV7-9 | NA | TRBJ2-5
TGTGCCAGCAGCCGAGGGACTATAAAAGAGACCCAGTACTTC | CASSRGTIKETQYF | NA | TRBV5-6 | TRBD2 | TRBJ2-5
TGTGCCAGCAGTAGGACAGGGGAGGAGCAGTACTTC | CASSRTGEEQYF | NA | TRBV2 | TRBD1 | TRBJ2-7
TGTGCCAGCAGTTTATACTACGAGCAGTACTTC | CASSLYYEQYF | NA | TRBV2 | NA | TRBJ2-7
TGTGCCAGCAGTTATCAGGGTGACTATGGCTACACCTTC | CASSYQGDYGYTF | NA | TRBV6-7 | NA | TRBJ1-2
TGTGCCACCAGCAGAGATCAGTTGGAGAGCTCCTACAATGAGCAGTTCTTC | CATSRDQLESSYNEQFF | NA | TRBV15 | NA | TRBJ2-1
TGTGCCAGCAGTGTAGATTCAATAGCGGGAGTGGTCAATGAGCAGTTCTTC | CASSVDSIAGVVNEQFF | NA | TRBV6-1 | TRBD2 | TRBJ2-1
TGTGCCTGGGCCTTAGGGGGCTCCTACGAGCAGTACTTC | CAWALGGSYEQYF | NA | TRBV30 | NA | TRBJ2-7
TGTGCCAGCAGGGAGGATAGCAATCAGCCCCAGCATTTT | CASREDSNQPQHF | NA | TRBV7-9 | NA | TRBJ1-5